Listed below are T cell receptor beta chains from one sample, sequenced in a study of cytomegalovirus exposure and HLA in healthy donors. Assay used: immunoSEQ multiplex PCR; TCRdb lists only in-frame clones, some missing. The table has some 80,000 clones, more than 60% seen once. The sequenced sample was PBMCs. These receptors were obtained from a man between 18 and 35 years old in good health and CMV-seropositive. Each CDR3 is given with its conserved first and last residue. A D gene is named only where the DNA matches it firmly. Only part of the rows carry a size: once, few, many, or a class if the clone is expanded.

v_gene: TRBV5-1
j_gene: TRBJ2-3
abundance: -
d_gene: -
CDR3aa: CASSLAASEYTDTQYF
CDR3nt: TGCGCCAGCAGCTTGGCCGCTAGCGAATACACAGATACGCAGTATTTT

v_gene: TRBV27
j_gene: TRBJ1-1
abundance: -
d_gene: -
CDR3aa: CASSAQGGRTEAFF
CDR3nt: TGTGCCAGCAGTGCTCAGGGAGGGAGGACTGAAGCTTTCTTT

v_gene: TRBV9
j_gene: TRBJ2-1
abundance: -
d_gene: -
CDR3aa: CASSQTDYNEQFF
CDR3nt: TGTGCCAGCAGCCAAACTGATTACAATGAGCAGTTCTTC

v_gene: TRBV18
j_gene: TRBJ1-1
abundance: -
d_gene: -
CDR3aa: CASSPKGRVFERPEAFF
CDR3nt: TGTGCCAGCTCACCAAAGGGGAGGGTTTTTGAGAGGCCTGAAGCTTTCTTT

v_gene: TRBV7-8
j_gene: TRBJ1-2
abundance: -
d_gene: -
CDR3aa: CASSPPSGFYGYTF
CDR3nt: TGTGCCAGCAGCCCCCCCTCAGGGTTCTATGGCTACACCTTC

v_gene: TRBV9
j_gene: TRBJ2-5
abundance: -
d_gene: TRBD1
CDR3aa: CASSATRTGQETQYF
CDR3nt: TGTGCCAGCAGCGCGACCAGGACAGGGCAAGAGACCCAGTACTTC

v_gene: TRBV11-2
j_gene: TRBJ2-5
abundance: -
d_gene: TRBD2
CDR3aa: CASSLDRAGGSETQYF
CDR3nt: TGTGCCAGCAGCTTAGACCGCGCGGGAGGCAGTGAGACCCAGTACTTC

v_gene: TRBV5-8
j_gene: TRBJ2-3
abundance: -
d_gene: TRBD1
CDR3aa: CASSFSGGADTQYF
CDR3nt: TGTGCCAGCAGCTTCTCAGGGGGAGCAGATACGCAGTATTTT

v_gene: TRBV6-1
j_gene: TRBJ1-1
abundance: few
d_gene: -
CDR3aa: CASSEERGAGTEAFF
CDR3nt: TGTGCCAGCAGTGAAGAGCGGGGGGCGGGTACTGAAGCTTTCTTT

v_gene: TRBV11-3
j_gene: TRBJ2-3
abundance: few
d_gene: -
CDR3aa: CASSLGSGSTDTQYF
CDR3nt: TGTGCCAGCAGCTTAGGGAGCGGGAGCACAGATACGCAGTATTTT

v_gene: TRBV5-1
j_gene: TRBJ2-2
abundance: -
d_gene: -
CDR3aa: CASIEGGAGELFF
CDR3nt: TGCGCCAGCATAGAAGGAGGGGCCGGGGAGCTGTTTTTT

v_gene: TRBV6-1
j_gene: TRBJ2-3
abundance: -
d_gene: -
CDR3aa: CASRTGGSTDTQYF
CDR3nt: TGTGCCAGCAGGACTGGGGGCAGCACAGATACGCAGTATTTT

v_gene: TRBV5-1
j_gene: TRBJ1-2
abundance: few
d_gene: -
CDR3aa: CASSLGSGWDYGYTF
CDR3nt: TGCGCCAGCAGCTTGGGCTCAGGATGGGACTATGGCTACACCTTC

v_gene: TRBV14
j_gene: TRBJ2-7
abundance: -
d_gene: -
CDR3aa: CASSQESLSTYEQYF
CDR3nt: TGTGCCAGCAGCCAAGAGTCTTTGTCGACTTACGAGCAGTACTTC

v_gene: TRBV4-1
j_gene: TRBJ2-3
abundance: -
d_gene: TRBD2
CDR3aa: CASSRGTSGRPGTDTQYF
CDR3nt: TGCGCCAGCAGCCGAGGGACTAGCGGACGTCCCGGCACAGATACGCAGTATTTT

v_gene: TRBV28
j_gene: TRBJ2-1
abundance: -
d_gene: TRBD2
CDR3aa: CATKTSLAGGSYNEQFF
CDR3nt: TGTGCCACCAAAACCTCACTAGCGGGGGGCTCCTACAATGAGCAGTTCTTC

v_gene: TRBV29-1
j_gene: TRBJ2-5
abundance: -
d_gene: -
CDR3aa: CSVAHVSQETQYF
CDR3nt: TGCAGCGTTGCTCATGTCAGTCAAGAGACCCAGTACTTC

v_gene: TRBV27
j_gene: TRBJ1-1
abundance: -
d_gene: -
CDR3aa: CASSLEGARASMNTEAFF
CDR3nt: TGTGCCAGCAGTTTAGAAGGGGCCCGAGCCAGTATGAACACTGAAGCTTTCTTT

v_gene: TRBV18
j_gene: TRBJ1-2
abundance: -
d_gene: TRBD1
CDR3aa: CASSPSGGNYGYTF
CDR3nt: TGTGCCAGCTCACCCTCAGGGGGTAACTATGGCTACACCTTC

v_gene: TRBV9
j_gene: TRBJ2-7
abundance: -
d_gene: TRBD1
CDR3aa: CASSGPPGQGRHEQYF
CDR3nt: TGTGCCAGCAGCGGCCCCCCCGGACAGGGGAGGCACGAGCAGTACTTC

v_gene: TRBV27
j_gene: TRBJ2-7
abundance: -
d_gene: TRBD1
CDR3aa: CASSLLDRAHEQYF
CDR3nt: TGTGCCAGCAGTTTATTAGACAGGGCCCACGAGCAGTACTTC

v_gene: TRBV6-5
j_gene: TRBJ2-1
abundance: -
d_gene: -
CDR3aa: CASSPMSQHEQFF
CDR3nt: TGTGCCAGCAGCCCTATGAGCCAACATGAGCAGTTCTTC

v_gene: TRBV14
j_gene: TRBJ2-3
abundance: -
d_gene: TRBD2
CDR3aa: CASSQEAGDVDTQYF
CDR3nt: TGTGCCAGCAGCCAAGAAGCGGGAGACGTTGATACGCAGTATTTT

v_gene: TRBV28
j_gene: TRBJ1-2
abundance: -
d_gene: TRBD1
CDR3aa: CASSPRTGWGGYTF
CDR3nt: TGTGCCAGCAGTCCCCGGACAGGGTGGGGTGGCTACACCTTC

v_gene: TRBV5-1
j_gene: TRBJ2-7
abundance: once
d_gene: -
CDR3aa: CASSLESTGYEQYF
CDR3nt: TGCGCCAGCAGCTTGGAATCGACGGGCTACGAGCAGTACTTC

v_gene: TRBV4-1
j_gene: TRBJ2-1
abundance: -
d_gene: -
CDR3aa: CASSQVKLLDEQFF
CDR3nt: TGCGCCAGCAGCCAAGTTAAGCTTTTGGATGAGCAGTTCTTC

v_gene: TRBV28
j_gene: TRBJ2-7
abundance: -
d_gene: TRBD1
CDR3aa: CASSFYRQGKAGSSYEQYF
CDR3nt: TGTGCCAGCAGTTTTTACAGACAGGGGAAGGCAGGGTCCTCCTACGAGCAGTACTTC

v_gene: TRBV27
j_gene: TRBJ2-5
abundance: -
d_gene: -
CDR3aa: CASSLGLGGSASQGDQYF
CDR3nt: TGTGCCAGCAGTTTGGGTTTAGGAGGGTCTGCAAGCCAAGGGGACCAGTACTTC

v_gene: TRBV5-1
j_gene: TRBJ2-7
abundance: -
d_gene: -
CDR3aa: CASSLTPGSYEQYF
CDR3nt: TGCGCCAGCAGCTTGACCCCAGGGTCCTACGAGCAGTACTTC

v_gene: TRBV6-5
j_gene: TRBJ2-1
abundance: -
d_gene: -
CDR3aa: CASGRFNEQFF
CDR3nt: TGTGCCAGCGGGAGATTCAATGAGCAGTTCTTC

v_gene: TRBV5-1
j_gene: TRBJ2-1
abundance: -
d_gene: -
CDR3aa: CASIRGYEFF
CDR3nt: TGCGCCAGCATCAGGGGATATGAGTTCTTC

v_gene: TRBV5-5
j_gene: TRBJ1-1
abundance: few
d_gene: TRBD1
CDR3aa: CASCPTGDTEAFF
CDR3nt: TGTGCCAGCTGCCCTACAGGGGACACTGAAGCTTTCTTT

v_gene: TRBV5-1
j_gene: TRBJ1-4
abundance: -
d_gene: -
CDR3aa: CASSLVSREKLFF
CDR3nt: TGCGCCAGCAGCTTGGTTAGTCGGGAAAAACTGTTTTTT

v_gene: TRBV10-2
j_gene: TRBJ2-7
abundance: -
d_gene: -
CDR3aa: CASSESQGLTFYEQYF
CDR3nt: TGCGCCAGCAGTGAGTCCCAGGGCCTTACTTTCTACGAGCAGTACTTC

v_gene: TRBV10-3
j_gene: TRBJ1-4
abundance: -
d_gene: TRBD1
CDR3aa: CAIGGQGNEKLFF
CDR3nt: TGTGCCATCGGGGGACAGGGGAATGAAAAACTGTTTTTT

v_gene: TRBV6-1
j_gene: TRBJ1-5
abundance: few
d_gene: -
CDR3aa: CASSVSNNQPQHF
CDR3nt: TGTGCCAGCAGTGTAAGCAACAATCAGCCCCAGCATTTT

v_gene: TRBV15
j_gene: TRBJ2-2
abundance: few
d_gene: TRBD1
CDR3aa: CATSRDRLNGELFF
CDR3nt: TGTGCCACCAGCAGGGACAGGTTGAACGGGGAGCTGTTTTTT

v_gene: TRBV4-1
j_gene: TRBJ2-1
abundance: once
d_gene: TRBD1
CDR3aa: CASSLDRGRGNEQFF
CDR3nt: TGCGCCAGCAGCCTCGACAGGGGGCGCGGAAATGAGCAGTTCTTC

v_gene: TRBV2
j_gene: TRBJ2-1
abundance: few
d_gene: TRBD2
CDR3aa: CAIKIAGGFNEQFF
CDR3nt: TGTGCCATCAAGATAGCGGGAGGATTCAATGAGCAGTTCTTC

v_gene: TRBV14
j_gene: TRBJ2-3
abundance: -
d_gene: -
CDR3aa: CASSPLLDPIFTDTQYF
CDR3nt: TGTGCCAGCAGCCCACTACTCGACCCCATTTTCACAGATACGCAGTATTTT